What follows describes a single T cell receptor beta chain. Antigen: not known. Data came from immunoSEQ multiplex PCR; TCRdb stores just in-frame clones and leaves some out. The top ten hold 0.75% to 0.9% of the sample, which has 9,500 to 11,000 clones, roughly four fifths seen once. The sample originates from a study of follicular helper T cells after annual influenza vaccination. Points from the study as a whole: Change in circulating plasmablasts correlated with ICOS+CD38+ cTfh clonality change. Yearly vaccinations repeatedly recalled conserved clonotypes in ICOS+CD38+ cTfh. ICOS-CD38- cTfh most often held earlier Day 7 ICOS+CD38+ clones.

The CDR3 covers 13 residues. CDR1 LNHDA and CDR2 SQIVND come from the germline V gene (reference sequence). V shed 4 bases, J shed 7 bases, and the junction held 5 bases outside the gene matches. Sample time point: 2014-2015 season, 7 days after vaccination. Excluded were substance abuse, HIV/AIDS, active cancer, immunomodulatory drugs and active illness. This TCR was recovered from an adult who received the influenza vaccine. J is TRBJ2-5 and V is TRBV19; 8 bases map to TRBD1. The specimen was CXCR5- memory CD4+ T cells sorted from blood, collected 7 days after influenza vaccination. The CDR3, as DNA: TGTGCCAGTAGTACCGGGACAGGAGGGACCCAGTACTTC. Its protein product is CASSTGTGGTQYF.